This T cell receptor (beta chain) was observed in a study of CD8+ T cells in alopecia areata. Study details: Tofacitinib administration persisted for 6 to 18 months, succeeded by 6 months off drug. Notes on the study in general: Scalp samples also yield sequences of resident alphabeta T cells from normal skin. Relative to normal scalp, lesional scalp, especially alopecia totalis/universalis, showed higher clonality. Numerous expanded lesional clones remained in scalp and blood during tofacitinib.

Worth noting for this clone: Its antigen is not known.

Per the germline V gene, CDR1 is SGHRS and CDR2 is YFSETQ. Trimming left V 0 bases short and J 5 bases short, with 11 bases between. CDR3 length: 14 residues. Extracted RNA was reverse transcribed, and the resulting cDNA served as sequencing template. Data came from immunoSEQ multiplex PCR; TCRdb stores just in-frame clones and leaves some out. The sample holds over 200,000 clones, roughly 64% seen once. The treatment was: oral pan-JAK inhibitor, 5-10 mg twice daily. The TCR originated in a human donor with alopecia areata. V usage is TRBV5-1 and J usage is TRBJ2-5; D is tentatively TRBD1 or TRBD2 (5 bases each). The starting material was CD4+ T cells sorted from blood, obtained at week 4, from a patient treated with tofacitinib. CDR3 bases: TGCGCCAGCAGCTTGGAACCCTGGGGGGAGACCCAGTACTTC. This translates into CASSLEPWGETQYF.